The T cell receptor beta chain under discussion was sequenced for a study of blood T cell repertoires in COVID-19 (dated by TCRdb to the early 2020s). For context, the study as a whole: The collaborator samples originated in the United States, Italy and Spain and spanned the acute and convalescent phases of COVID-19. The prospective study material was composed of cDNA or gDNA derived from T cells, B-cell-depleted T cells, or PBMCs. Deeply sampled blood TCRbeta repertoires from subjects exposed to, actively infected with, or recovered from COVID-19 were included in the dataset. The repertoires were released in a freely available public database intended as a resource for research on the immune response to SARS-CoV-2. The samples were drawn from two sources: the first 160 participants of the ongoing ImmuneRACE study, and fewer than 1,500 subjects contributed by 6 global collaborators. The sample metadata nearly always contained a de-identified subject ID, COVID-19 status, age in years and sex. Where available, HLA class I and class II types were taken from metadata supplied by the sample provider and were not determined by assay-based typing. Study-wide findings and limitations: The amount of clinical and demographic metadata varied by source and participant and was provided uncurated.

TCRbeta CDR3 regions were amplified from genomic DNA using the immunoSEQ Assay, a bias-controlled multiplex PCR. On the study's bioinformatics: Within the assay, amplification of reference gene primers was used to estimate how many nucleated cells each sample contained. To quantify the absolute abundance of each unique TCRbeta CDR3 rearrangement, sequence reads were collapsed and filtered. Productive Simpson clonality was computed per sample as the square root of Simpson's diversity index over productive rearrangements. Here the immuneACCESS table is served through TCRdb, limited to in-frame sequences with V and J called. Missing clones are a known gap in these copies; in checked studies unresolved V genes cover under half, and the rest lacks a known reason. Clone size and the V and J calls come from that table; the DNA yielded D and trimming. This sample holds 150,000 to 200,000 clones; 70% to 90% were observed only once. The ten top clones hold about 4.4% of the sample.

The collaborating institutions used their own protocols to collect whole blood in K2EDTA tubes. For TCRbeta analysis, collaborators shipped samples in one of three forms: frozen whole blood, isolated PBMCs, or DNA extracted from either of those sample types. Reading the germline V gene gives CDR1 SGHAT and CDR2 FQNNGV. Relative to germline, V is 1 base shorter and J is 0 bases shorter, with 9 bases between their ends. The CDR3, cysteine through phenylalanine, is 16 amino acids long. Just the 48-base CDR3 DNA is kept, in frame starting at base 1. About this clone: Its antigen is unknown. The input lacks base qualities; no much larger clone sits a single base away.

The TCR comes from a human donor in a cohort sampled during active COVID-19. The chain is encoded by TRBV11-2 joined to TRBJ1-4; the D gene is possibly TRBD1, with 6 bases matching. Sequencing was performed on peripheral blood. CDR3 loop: CASSLGQETTNEKLFF. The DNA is TGTGCCAGCAGCTTAGGACAGGAGACAACTAATGAAAAACTGTTTTTT.